This note documents a single T cell receptor beta chain sequence. Its matching antigen is unknown. cDNA carried unique molecular identifiers, and a universal primer site was added by template switching. TCRdb reprocessed the 5' RACE reads with MiXCR, giving one entry per CDR3 protein. This sample has 450,000 to 650,000 distinct CDR3 sequences, with about 15% found just once. The data derive from a study of identical twins. Healthy Caucasians, and only they, were the donors. Regarding the study as a whole: Among out-of-frame alpha sequences shared by twins, low generation probability occurred in excess.

These data were also reused for a study on yellow fever vaccine responses in identical twins.

The sample was CD4+ T cells sorted from blood. The sequence was obtained from a woman aged 18-29 years in good health.

In DNA form, the CDR3 reads TGTGCCAGCAGTCTATGGGATCAGCCCCAGCATTTT. Amino acid sequence: CASSLWDQPQHF. This chain uses TRBV3-1 with TRBJ1-5; no clear D gene. Trimming took off 6 bases at V and 5 bases at J, with 8 bases between the two ends. CDR1 is LGHDT and CDR2 is YNNKEL in the germline V gene (reference sequence). This CDR3 region has 12 residues.